The 8 T cell receptor beta chains presented below share a single source sample, sequenced in a study of cytomegalovirus exposure and HLA in healthy donors. Some clones are missing from TCRdb's copy, which holds only in-frame ones; the method was immunoSEQ multiplex PCR. The data hold about 120,000 clones, with over 75% observed a single time. Input material: PBMCs. These receptor sequences come from a woman aged 25 to 45 in good health and CMV-seronegative.

The genes are TRBV15 and TRBJ1-5; a weak D match, TRBD1 (6 bases). The CDR3 contains 10 residues. The V gene lost 11 bases and the J gene lost 10 bases, with 12 bases spanning the gap. The V gene's germline CDR1 is LNHNV and CDR2 YYDKDF (reference sequence). The CDR3 loop reads CAAGEGPQHF. For the CDR3, the DNA is TGTGCCGCAGGGGAGGGCCCCCAGCATTTT.

This chain connects TRBV7-9 to TRBJ1-1; 7 nucleotides line up with TRBD1. V lost 6 bases, J lost 3 bases, and 16 bases stayed unmatched. Germline V gene sequence: CDR1 SEHNR, CDR2 FQNEAQ (reference sequence). The CDR3 sequence is 17 residues long. Written as DNA, the CDR3 is TGTGCCAGCAGACTGGACAGGCGGGACCGAAGGGACACTGAAGCTTTCTTT. It specifies CASRLDRRDRRDTEAFF.

This chain joins TRBV15 and TRBJ2-5, with TRBD2 matching over 15 bases. Per germline, CDR1 LNHNV and CDR2 YYDKDF (reference sequence). Germline trimming cut 3 bases from V and 4 bases from J; bases unmatched to any gene: 9. The CDR3 has 18 residues. CDR3 bases: TGTGCCACCAGCAGCTTAGAGAGGACTAGCGGGGGGGTAGAGACCCAGTACTTC. Amino acids: CATSSLERTSGGVETQYF.

The CDR3 protein is CASSLVREEDTQYF. The CDR3 DNA follows: TGTGCCAGCAGCTTAGTTCGAGAGGAAGATACGCAGTATTTT. The chain uses TRBV7-9 and TRBJ2-3; D is ambiguous. V lost 1 base and J 5 bases, leaving 10 bases between the germline ends. CDR1 SEHNR and CDR2 FQNEAQ come from the germline V gene (reference sequence). This CDR3 has 14 residues.

CDR3 residues: CASSLADYFYEQYF. The CDR3 DNA is TGCGCCAGCAGCTTGGCGGACTATTTCTACGAGCAGTACTTC. The rearrangement links TRBV5-1 to TRBJ2-7; tentative D call: TRBD2 (6 bases). CDR3 length: 14 residues. Germline V gives CDR1 SGHRS, CDR2 YFSETQ. The ends were cut back, 0 bases at V and 3 bases at J, with 10 bases in the middle.

V and J are TRBV13 and TRBJ2-3; TRBD2 agrees at 10 bases. Germline CDR1 and CDR2: PRHDT and FYEKMQ (reference sequence). The V and J ends lost 1 base and 4 bases, in that order; junction bases with no gene match: 5. This CDR3 has 16 residues. The chain's CDR3 is CASSLEASGGPDTQYF. CDR3 bases: TGTGCCAGCAGCTTAGAAGCTAGCGGGGGACCAGATACGCAGTATTTT. The whole variable domain, filled in from reference TRBV13 and TRBJ2-3, reads AAGVIQSPRHLIKEKRETATLKCYPIPRHDTVYWYQQGPGQDPQFLISFYEKMQSDKGSIPDRFSAQQFSDYHSELNMSSLELGDSALYFCASSLEASGGPDTQYFGPGTRLTVL.

The chain joins TRBV5-1 to TRBJ2-1; weak D call: TRBD2 (5 bases). Deletions cut 4 bases from V and 4 bases from J, with 12 bases between. Looked up from germline, CDR1 is SGHRS and CDR2 is YFSETQ. CDR3 size: 14 residues. The CDR3 region is CASSPTDWYNEQFF. Here the CDR3 DNA reads TGCGCCAGCAGCCCGACGGACTGGTACAATGAGCAGTTCTTC.

This clone has a handful of counts. The CDR3 sequence: CASSLVGSGAYEQYF. The CDR3 bases are TGTGCCAGCAGCTTAGTGGGTAGCGGGGCCTACGAGCAGTACTTC. This chain links TRBV7-8 with TRBJ2-7; 8 nucleotides align to TRBD2. V dropped 1 base and J dropped 2; count of bases not matched to a gene: 4. The CDR3 spans 15 residues. Germline assignment: CDR1 SGHVS and CDR2 FQNEAQ.